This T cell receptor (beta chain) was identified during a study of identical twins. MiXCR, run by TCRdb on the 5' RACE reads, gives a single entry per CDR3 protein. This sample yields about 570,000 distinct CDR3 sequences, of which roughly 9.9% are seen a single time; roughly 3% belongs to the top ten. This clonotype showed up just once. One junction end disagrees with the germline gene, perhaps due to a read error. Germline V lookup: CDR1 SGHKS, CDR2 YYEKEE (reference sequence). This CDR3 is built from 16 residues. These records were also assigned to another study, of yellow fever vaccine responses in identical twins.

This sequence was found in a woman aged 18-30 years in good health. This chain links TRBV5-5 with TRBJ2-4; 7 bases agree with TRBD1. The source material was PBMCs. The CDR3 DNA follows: TGTACCAGCAGCTTAGTTAAGGACAGGCGGCAAAACATTCAGTACTTC. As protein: CTSSLVKDRRQNIQYF.